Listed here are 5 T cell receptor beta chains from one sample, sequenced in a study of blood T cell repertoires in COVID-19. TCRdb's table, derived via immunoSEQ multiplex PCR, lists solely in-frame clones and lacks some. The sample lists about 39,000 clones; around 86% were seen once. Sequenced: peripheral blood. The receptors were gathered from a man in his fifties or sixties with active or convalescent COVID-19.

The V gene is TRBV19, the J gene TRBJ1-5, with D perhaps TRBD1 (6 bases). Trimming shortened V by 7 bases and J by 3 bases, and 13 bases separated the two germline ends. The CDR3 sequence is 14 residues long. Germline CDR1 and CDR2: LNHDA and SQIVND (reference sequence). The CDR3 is CASTSDSTNQPQHF. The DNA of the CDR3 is TGTGCCAGTACCTCGGACAGTACCAATCAGCCCCAGCATTTT. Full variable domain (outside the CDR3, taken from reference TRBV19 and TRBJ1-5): DGGITQSPKYLFRKEGQNVTLSCEQNLNHDAMYWYRQDPGQGLRLIYYSQIVNDFQKGDIAEGYSVSREKKESFPLTVTSAQKNPTAFYLCASTSDSTNQPQHFGDGTRLSIL.

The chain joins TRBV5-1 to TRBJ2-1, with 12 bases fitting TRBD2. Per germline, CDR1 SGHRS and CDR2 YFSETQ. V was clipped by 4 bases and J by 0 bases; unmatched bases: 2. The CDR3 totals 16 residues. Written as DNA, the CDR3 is TGCGCCAGCAGCCAGACTAGCGGGGGCTCCTACAATGAGCAGTTCTTC. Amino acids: CASSQTSGGSYNEQFF.

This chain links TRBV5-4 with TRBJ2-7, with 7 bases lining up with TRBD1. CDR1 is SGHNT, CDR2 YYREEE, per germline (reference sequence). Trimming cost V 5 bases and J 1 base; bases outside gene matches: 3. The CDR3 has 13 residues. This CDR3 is CASSSGQSYEQYF. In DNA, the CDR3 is TGTGCCAGCAGTTCGGGACAGTCCTACGAGCAGTACTTC.

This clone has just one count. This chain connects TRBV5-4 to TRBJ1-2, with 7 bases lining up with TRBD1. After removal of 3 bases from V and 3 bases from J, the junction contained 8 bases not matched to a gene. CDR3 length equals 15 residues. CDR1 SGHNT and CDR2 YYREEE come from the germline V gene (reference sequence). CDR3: CASSSRDRADYGYTF. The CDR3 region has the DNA TGTGCCAGCAGCTCTAGAGACAGGGCGGACTATGGCTACACCTTC.

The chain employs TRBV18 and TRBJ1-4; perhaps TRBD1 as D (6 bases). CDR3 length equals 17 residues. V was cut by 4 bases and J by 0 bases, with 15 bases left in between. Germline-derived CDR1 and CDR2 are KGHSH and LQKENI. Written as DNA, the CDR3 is TGTGCCAGCTCACGTCAGGCAGGGGTTGCAACTAATGAAAAACTGTTTTTT. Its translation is CASSRQAGVATNEKLFF.